This T cell receptor (beta chain) was obtained from a study of T cells in Graves' hyperthyroidism and ophthalmopathy. Authors of the study amplified TCR beta CDR3 regions from RNA transcripts. The TCR CDR3 first-round RT-PCR relied on the HTBI primer set. TCRdb analysed the multiplex PCR reads with MiXCR anew, one entry per CDR3 protein. The sample has some 460,000 distinct CDR3 sequences, about a sixth seen once. This CDR3 is built from 16 residues. Trimming left V 4 bases short and J 5 bases short, with 18 bases between. CDR1 and CDR2 (germline): MDHEN, SYDVKM. This clonotype came up many times. As yet, its antigen is unknown. The study, taken as a whole, reports: Most expanded thyroid clonotypes above 0.001 also appeared in blood.

The sequenced sample was blood. The rearrangement joins TRBV28 to TRBJ1-5; D not resolved. The TCR comes from a woman younger than 35 with Graves' hyperthyroidism. CDR3 DNA sequence: TGTGCCAGCAGTTCCGTTGACGGGTCCATATATCAGCCCCAGCATTTT. As protein: CASSSVDGSIYQPQHF.